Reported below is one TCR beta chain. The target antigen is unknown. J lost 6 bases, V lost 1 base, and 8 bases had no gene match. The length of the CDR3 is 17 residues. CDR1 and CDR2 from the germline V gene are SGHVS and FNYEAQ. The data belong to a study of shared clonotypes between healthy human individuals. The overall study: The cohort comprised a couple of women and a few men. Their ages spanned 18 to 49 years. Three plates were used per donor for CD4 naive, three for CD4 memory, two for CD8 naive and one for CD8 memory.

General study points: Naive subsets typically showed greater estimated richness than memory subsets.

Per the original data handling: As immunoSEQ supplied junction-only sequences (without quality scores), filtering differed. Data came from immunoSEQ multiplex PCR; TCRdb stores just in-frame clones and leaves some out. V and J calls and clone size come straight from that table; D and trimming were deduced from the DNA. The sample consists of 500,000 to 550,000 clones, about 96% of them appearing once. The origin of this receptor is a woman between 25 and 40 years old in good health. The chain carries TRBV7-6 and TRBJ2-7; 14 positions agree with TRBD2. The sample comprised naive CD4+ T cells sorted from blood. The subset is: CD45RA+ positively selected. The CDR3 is CASSLGGLAGVIGEQYF. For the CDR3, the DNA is TGTGCCAGCAGCTTAGGGGGACTAGCGGGAGTTATAGGCGAGCAGTACTTC.